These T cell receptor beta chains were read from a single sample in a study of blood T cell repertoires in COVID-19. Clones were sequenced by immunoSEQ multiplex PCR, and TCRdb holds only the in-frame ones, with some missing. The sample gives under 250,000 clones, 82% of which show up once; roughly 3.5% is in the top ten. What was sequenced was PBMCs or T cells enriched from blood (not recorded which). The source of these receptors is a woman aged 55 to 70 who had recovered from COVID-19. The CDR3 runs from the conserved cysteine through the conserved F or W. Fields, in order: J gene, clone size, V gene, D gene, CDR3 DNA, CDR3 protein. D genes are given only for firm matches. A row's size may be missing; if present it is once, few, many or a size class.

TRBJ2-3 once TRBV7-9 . TGTGCCAGCGACAGGACCGGCACAGATACGCAGTATTTT CASDRTGTDTQYF
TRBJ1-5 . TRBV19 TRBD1 TGTGCCAGTAGTATAGCGAAAGGGGGCCTTCAGCCCCAGCATTTT CASSIAKGGLQPQHF
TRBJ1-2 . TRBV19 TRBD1 TGTGCCAGTAGTAGGGGACAGCCTAACTATGGCTACACCTTC CASSRGQPNYGYTF
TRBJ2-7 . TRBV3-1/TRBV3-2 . TGTGCCAGCAGCCAATGGGGACACAGCTACGAGCAGTACTTC CASSQWGHSYEQYF
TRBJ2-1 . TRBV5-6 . TGTGCCAGCAGCTTGTCAGTTTCCCCCTACAATGAGCAGTTCTTC CASSLSVSPYNEQFF
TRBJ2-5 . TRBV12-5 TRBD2 TGTGCTAGTGGTTTGGACACTCGGGGGGGACCCCGGGAGACCCAGTACTTC CASGLDTRGGPRETQYF
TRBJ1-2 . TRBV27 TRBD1 TGTGCCAGCAGTCCACGACAGGGGATAATAAACTATGGCTACACCTTC CASSPRQGIINYGYTF
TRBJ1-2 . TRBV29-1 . TGCAGCGTTGAAACTCAGGGCTATGGCTACACCTTC CSVETQGYGYTF
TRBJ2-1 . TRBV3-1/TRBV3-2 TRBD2 TGTGCCAGCAGCCAAGCGGCGGGGGGTTACTACAATGAGCAGTTCTTC CASSQAAGGYYNEQFF
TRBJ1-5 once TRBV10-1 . TGCGCCAGCATGAGCAGGGATAATAGCAATCAGCCCCAGCATTTT CASMSRDNSNQPQHF
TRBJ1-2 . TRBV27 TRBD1 TGTGCCAGCAGTTTATTCCGGGACAGTGTGTTTGGCTACACCTTC CASSLFRDSVFGYTF
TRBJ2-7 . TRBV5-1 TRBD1 TGCGCCAGCAGCTCGGGACAGGGGACCTACGAGCAGTACTTC CASSSGQGTYEQYF
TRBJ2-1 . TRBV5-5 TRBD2 TGTGCCAGCAGCCCGACCCGACTAGCGGGGGGGAGCAATGAGCAGTTCTTC CASSPTRLAGGSNEQFF
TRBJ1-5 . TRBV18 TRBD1 TGTGCCAGCTCACCACCTCTTAGGGGACAGGGAATGGAGGGCAATCAGCCCCAGCATTTT CASSPPLRGQGMEGNQPQHF
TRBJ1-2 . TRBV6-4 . TGTGCCAGCAGTGACTCGTCAGGGGCCTATGGCTACACCTTC CASSDSSGAYGYTF
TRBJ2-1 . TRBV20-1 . TGCAGTGCTAGTTTGTCCCCGGGGAATGAGCAGTTCTTC CSASLSPGNEQFF
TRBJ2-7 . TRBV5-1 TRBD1 TGCGCCAGCAGCATTGTGACGGGACAGGGGTCCTACGAGCAGTACTTC CASSIVTGQGSYEQYF
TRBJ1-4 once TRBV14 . TGTGCCAGCAGCCCAGACCAGGGGATGGGCGAAAAACTGTTTTTT CASSPDQGMGEKLFF
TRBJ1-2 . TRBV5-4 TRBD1 TGTGCCAGCAGCACACAGGGGGCTGGCTATGGCTACACCTTC CASSTQGAGYGYTF
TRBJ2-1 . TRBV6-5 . TGTGCCAGCAGTTTCCCGGAGGGGGAGCAGTTCTTC CASSFPEGEQFF
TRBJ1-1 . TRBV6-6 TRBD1 TGTGCCAGCAGTGCGACAGGGAAGAGCACTGAAGCTTTCTTT CASSATGKSTEAFF
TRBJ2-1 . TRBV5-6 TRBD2 TGTGCCAGCAGCTTGGCCGCCCTAGCGGCCTGGGAGCAGTTCTTC CASSLAALAAWEQFF
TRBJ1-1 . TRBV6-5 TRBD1 TGTGCCAGCAGTACGAGGGGGCGTCAAGAGACTGAAGCTTTCTTT CASSTRGRQETEAFF
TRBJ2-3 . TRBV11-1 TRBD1 TGTGCCAGCAGCTCTACAGGGGATCGAGGCACAGATACGCAGTATTTT CASSSTGDRGTDTQYF
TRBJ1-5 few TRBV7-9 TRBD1 TGTGCCAGCAGCCTTGGACAGGAACGCCATCAGCCCCAGCATTTT CASSLGQERHQPQHF
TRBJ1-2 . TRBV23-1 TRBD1 TGCGCCAGCAGTCAATCGGGACAGGGATTGGGCTACACCTTC CASSQSGQGLGYTF
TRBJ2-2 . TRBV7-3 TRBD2 TGTGCCAGCAGCTCGATCCTAGCGGGGTTAACCGGGGAGCTGTTTTTT CASSSILAGLTGELFF
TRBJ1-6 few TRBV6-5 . TGTGCCAGCAGAGGACGGGAAGCCTATAATTCACCCCTCCACTTT CASRGREAYNSPLHF
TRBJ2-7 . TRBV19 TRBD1 TGTGCCAGTGGCACCTTGGGGACAGGGACCTACTACGAGCAGTACTTC CASGTLGTGTYYEQYF
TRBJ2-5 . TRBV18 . TGTGCCAGCTCACCAGGGGGCGGACAAGAGACCCAGTACTTC CASSPGGGQETQYF
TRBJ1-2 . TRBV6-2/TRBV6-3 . TGTGCCAGCAGTTCGGCCATCACAGGGACAATTCTAAGTGGCTACACCTTC CASSSAITGTILSGYTF
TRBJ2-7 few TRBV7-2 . TGTGCCAGCAGCGCACCTGACTACAGCAGCTCCTACGAGCAGTACTTC CASSAPDYSSSYEQYF
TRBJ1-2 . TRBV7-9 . TGTGCCAGCAGCTTCAGTCCAGCTAACTATGGCTACACCTTC CASSFSPANYGYTF
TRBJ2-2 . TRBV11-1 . TGTGCCAGCAGCTTGGCGGCGAACACCGGGGAGCTGTTTTTT CASSLAANTGELFF
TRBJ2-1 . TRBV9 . TGTGCCAGCAGCTCTCAGGGGCATGAGCAGTTCTTC CASSSQGHEQFF
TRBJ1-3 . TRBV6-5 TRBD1 TGTGCCAGCAGTCCCCAGACAGGGAAAAGAAACACCATATATTTT CASSPQTGKRNTIYF
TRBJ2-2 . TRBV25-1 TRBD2 TGTGCCAGCAGTGAACCGGGACTAGCGGGGCTCACCGGGGAGCTGTTTTTT CASSEPGLAGLTGELFF
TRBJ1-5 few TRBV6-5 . TGTGCCAGCAGTTACGGTTCAGGTGGAGGTCAGCCCCAGCATTTT CASSYGSGGGQPQHF
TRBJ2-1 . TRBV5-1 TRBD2 TGCGCCAGCAGCAGAGTTCCGGGACTAGCGGGAGGGAGCTCCTACAATGAGCAGTTCTTC CASSRVPGLAGGSSYNEQFF
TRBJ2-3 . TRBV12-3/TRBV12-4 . TGTGCCAGCAGACGGGGGAGCACAGATACGCAGTATTTT CASRRGSTDTQYF
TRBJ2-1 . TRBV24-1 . TGTGCCACCAGTGATTTTAGGAGGGAACATGAGCAGTTCTTC CATSDFRREHEQFF
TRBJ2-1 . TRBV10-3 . TGTGCCATCAGTGACGACCCCCAGGGGTACAATGAGCAGTTCTTC CAISDDPQGYNEQFF
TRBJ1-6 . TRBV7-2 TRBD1 TGTGCCAGCAGCTTCCGGGACAGCGCGAATTCACCCCTCCACTTT CASSFRDSANSPLHF
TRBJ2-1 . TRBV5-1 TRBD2 TGCGCCAGCAGCTCTAGCGGAGTTTACAATGAGCAGTTCTTC CASSSSGVYNEQFF
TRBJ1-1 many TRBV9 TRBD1 TGTGCCAGCAGCCCGACTGGGACAGTGAACACTGAAGCTTTCTTT CASSPTGTVNTEAFF
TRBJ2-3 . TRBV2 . TGTGCCAGCGCTGGACAGATTAGCACAGATACGCAGTATTTT CASAGQISTDTQYF
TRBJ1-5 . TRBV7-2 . TGTGCCAGCAGCTTAGGGGCAGGTTATAGCAATCAGCCCCAGCATTTT CASSLGAGYSNQPQHF
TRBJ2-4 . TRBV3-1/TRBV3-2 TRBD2 TGTGCCAGCAGCCGGGAGGTAGTAGCGGGTAAAAACATTCAGTACTTC CASSREVVAGKNIQYF
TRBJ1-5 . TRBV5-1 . TGCGCCAGCAGCTTGAGAGGAGATAGCAATCAGCCCCAGCATTTT CASSLRGDSNQPQHF